The rows below give T cell receptor beta chains drawn from one sample of a study of CD8+ T cells in alopecia areata. Profiling relied on immunoSEQ multiplex PCR, and the TCRdb table lists in-frame clones only, not all of them. In the table there are 250,000 to 300,000 clones, over 45% of which are singletons. The starting material was CD4+ T cells sorted from blood, obtained at week 24, from a patient treated with tofacitinib. The receptors were gathered from a human donor with alopecia areata. Each CDR3 is given with its conserved first and last residue. D genes are given only for firm matches. Not every row has a clone size; where given, it reads once, few, many or a size class.

NA | TRBJ2-3 | NA | TRBV5-4 | CASSWGSTDTQYF | TGTGCCAGCAGCTGGGGAAGCACAGATACGCAGTATTTT
few | TRBJ1-2 | NA | TRBV9 | CASGTSGGLYGYTF | TGTGCCAGCGGAACTAGCGGGGGCCTCTATGGCTACACCTTC
NA | TRBJ2-3 | TRBD2 | TRBV7-9 | CATPHRGDTDTQYF | TGTGCCACCCCGCATCGGGGGGACACAGATACGCAGTATTTT
NA | TRBJ2-3 | TRBD2 | TRBV25-1 | CASTQRETQYF | TGTGCCAGCACCCAGCGGGAGACGCAGTATTTT
NA | TRBJ1-5 | NA | TRBV2 | CASTGGWQRSRPQHF | TGTGCCAGCACCGGAGGGTGGCAAAGGAGTAGGCCCCAGCATTTT
NA | TRBJ1-1 | TRBD1 | TRBV2 | CASRAGGNTEAFF | TGTGCCAGCAGGGCAGGGGGGAACACTGAAGCTTTCTTT
once | TRBJ2-3 | NA | TRBV30 | CAWSVPDGLNTQYF | TGTGCCTGGAGTGTACCGGACGGCCTTAATACGCAGTATTTT
NA | TRBJ2-1 | NA | TRBV5-4 | CASSLNFADEQFF | TGTGCCAGCAGCTTGAACTTCGCGGATGAGCAGTTCTTC
NA | TRBJ2-7 | TRBD2 | TRBV4-2 | CASSQARASGLYEQYF | TGTGCCAGCAGCCAAGCTAGAGCTAGCGGGTTGTACGAGCAGTACTTC
few | TRBJ2-1 | TRBD1 | TRBV4-2 | CASSPRTGPGYNEQFF | TGTGCCAGCAGCCCCAGGACAGGACCCGGTTACAATGAGCAGTTCTTC
few | TRBJ2-7 | NA | TRBV30 | CAWSSAYEQYF | TGTGCCTGGAGTTCAGCCTACGAGCAGTACTTC
few | TRBJ2-7 | NA | TRBV18 | CASSPLPTGTFEQYF | TGTGCCAGCTCACCACTTCCCACCGGGACCTTCGAGCAGTACTTC
once | TRBJ1-2 | NA | TRBV4-3 | CASSQDRGRNSNYGYTF | TGCGCCAGCAGCCAAGATCGGGGGAGAAATTCTAACTATGGCTACACCTTC
NA | TRBJ1-2 | TRBD1 | TRBV18 | CASSPVSGTGEDGYTF | TGTGCCAGCTCACCAGTATCCGGGACAGGGGAAGATGGCTACACCTTC
NA | TRBJ2-2 | NA | TRBV7-3 | CASSSTGELFF | TGTGCCAGCAGCTCCACCGGGGAGCTGTTTTTT
NA | TRBJ2-7 | TRBD1 | TRBV2 | CASSEGTGKYEQYF | TGTGCCAGCAGTGAAGGGACAGGGAAATACGAGCAGTACTTC
NA | TRBJ1-6 | TRBD1 | TRBV7-3 | CASSSSGQPSPLHF | TGTGCCAGCAGCTCCTCGGGACAGCCGTCACCCCTCCACTTT
NA | TRBJ2-3 | NA | TRBV6-5 | CASSYSPGADTQYF | TGTGCCAGCAGTTACTCGCCCGGGGCAGATACGCAGTATTTT
NA | TRBJ2-5 | NA | TRBV9 | CASSVRVQETQYF | TGTGCCAGCAGCGTTAGGGTTCAAGAGACCCAGTACTTC
NA | TRBJ2-3 | NA | TRBV20-1 | CSAPLTDTQYF | TGCAGTGCTCCCCTCACAGATACGCAGTATTTT
NA | TRBJ2-1 | NA | TRBV5-6 | CASSLDRSYNEQFF | TGTGCCAGCAGCTTGGACCGGTCCTACAATGAGCAGTTCTTC
NA | TRBJ1-2 | TRBD1 | TRBV29-1 | CSVADRGNGYTF | TGCAGCGTAGCGGACAGGGGTAACGGCTACACCTTC
NA | TRBJ2-5 | NA | TRBV5-6 | CASSLVRGGTQYF | TGTGCCAGCAGCTTGGTGCGTGGGGGGACCCAGTACTTC
NA | TRBJ1-1 | TRBD1 | TRBV29-1 | CSVGGDSLNTEAFF | TGCAGCGTTGGGGGGGACAGCCTGAACACTGAAGCTTTCTTT
NA | TRBJ2-3 | TRBD2 | TRBV5-1 | CASSLGLAGGTDTQYF | TGCGCCAGCAGCTTAGGACTAGCGGGGGGCACAGATACGCAGTATTTT
NA | TRBJ1-2 | TRBD1 | TRBV29-1 | CSAQVPGQGWYGYTF | TGCAGCGCCCAAGTCCCGGGACAGGGTTGGTATGGCTACACCTTC
NA | TRBJ1-2 | TRBD1 | TRBV15 | CATSHPGQGASIYGYTF | TGTGCCACCAGCCACCCGGGACAGGGGGCATCCATCTATGGCTACACCTTC
NA | TRBJ2-1 | NA | TRBV6-5 | CASMGGSYNEQFF | TGTGCCAGCATGGGAGGTTCCTACAATGAGCAGTTCTTC
NA | TRBJ2-5 | NA | TRBV6-5 | CASSRGAGTQYF | TGTGCCAGCAGCAGGGGGGCCGGGACCCAGTACTTC
NA | TRBJ1-1 | NA | TRBV30 | CAWSRRNTEAFF | TGTGCCTGGAGTCGCAGAAACACTGAAGCTTTCTTT
NA | TRBJ2-1 | NA | TRBV5-1 | CASRAELAYNEQFF | TGCGCCAGCAGGGCGGAACTAGCTTACAATGAGCAGTTCTTC
NA | TRBJ2-7 | NA | TRBV18 | CASSAKDSTFSEQYF | TGTGCCAGCTCGGCGAAGGACAGCACTTTCTCCGAGCAGTACTTC
NA | TRBJ2-1 | NA | TRBV7-2 | CASSLGWDFGQFF | TGTGCCAGCAGCTTAGGGTGGGACTTCGGGCAGTTCTTC